The sequence of this TCR beta chain was determined in a study of response to subunit inactivated influenza vaccine. Study-wide results and caveats: Few new T cells, the authors suggested, are recruited by each seasonal influenza vaccination.

With regard to this clonotype: Its antigen is not identified.

One entry per CDR3 protein, called by TCRdb with MiXCR from the RT-PCR reads. The sample has a few hundred thousand distinct CDR3 sequences; 12% to 15% are singletons. This sample comprised PBMCs from blood, obtained roughly 13 days after vaccination. The TCR was taken from a man aged 50 to 60 who received an inactivated influenza vaccine.

Here the CDR3 DNA reads TGTGCCAGCAGTTTACGGGACAGGGTCCACGAGCAGTACTTC. The encoded protein is CASSLRDRVHEQYF. The chain has TRBV27 and TRBJ2-7; 9 nucleotides match TRBD1. From germline, CDR1 is MNHEY and CDR2 SMNVEV (reference sequence). V shed 2 bases and J 5 bases; nucleotides not matched to a gene: 4. The length of the CDR3 is 14 residues.